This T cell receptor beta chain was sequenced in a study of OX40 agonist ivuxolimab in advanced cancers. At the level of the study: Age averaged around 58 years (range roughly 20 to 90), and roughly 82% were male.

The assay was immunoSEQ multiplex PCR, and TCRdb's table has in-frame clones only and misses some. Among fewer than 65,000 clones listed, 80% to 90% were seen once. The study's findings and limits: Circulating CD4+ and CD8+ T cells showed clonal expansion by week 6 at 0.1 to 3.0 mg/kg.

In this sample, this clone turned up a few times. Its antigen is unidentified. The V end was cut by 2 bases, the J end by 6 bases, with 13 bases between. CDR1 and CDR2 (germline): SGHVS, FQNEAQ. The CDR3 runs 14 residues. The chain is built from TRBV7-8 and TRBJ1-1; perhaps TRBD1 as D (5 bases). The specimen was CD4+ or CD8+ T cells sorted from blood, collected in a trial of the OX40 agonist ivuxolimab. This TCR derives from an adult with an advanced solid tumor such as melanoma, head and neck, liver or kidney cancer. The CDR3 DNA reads TGTGCCAGCAGCTTACAGGGAGTTTCGGCTGAAGCTTTCTTT. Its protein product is CASSLQGVSAEAFF.